The 2 T cell receptor beta chains in this list originate from one sample, sequenced in a study of shared clonotypes between healthy human individuals. Clones were read by immunoSEQ multiplex PCR, and TCRdb kept only the in-frame ones, dropping some. The sample lists roughly 1.5 million clones, 98% occurring once. The sample taken for sequencing was naive CD4+ T cells sorted from blood. Stated subset: CD45RA+ positively selected. Receptor source: a young man in good health.

The rearrangement joins TRBV6-1 to TRBJ1-4; 9 nucleotides agree with TRBD1. CDR1 is MNHNS, CDR2 SASEGT, per germline. This CDR3 has 15 residues. V gave up 6 bases and J gave up 8 bases; unmatched junction bases: 10. CDR3: CASSQGGQGREKLFF. The CDR3 region has the DNA TGTGCCAGCAGCCAAGGGGGACAGGGAAGAGAAAAACTGTTTTTT.

The chain has TRBV19 and TRBJ2-4; possibly TRBD2 for D (6 bases). In germline, CDR1 is LNHDA, CDR2 SQIVND (reference sequence). The CDR3 covers 16 residues. Trimming cost V 7 bases and J 0 bases, with 16 bases left between them. CDR3 loop: CASTRGGILAKNIQYF. The CDR3 region has the DNA TGTGCCAGTACCCGTGGGGGGATTCTAGCCAAAAACATTCAGTACTTC.